The present entry profiles one T cell receptor (beta chain) with its context. These data come from a study of blood T cell repertoires in COVID-19. Across the whole study: COVID-19 samples from acute and convalescent phases originated in the United States, Italy and Spain.

Germline CDR1 is SGHRS and CDR2 is YFSETQ. The CDR3 is 13 amino acids. J gave up 8 bases and V 3 bases, and 4 bases lay outside the gene matches. As handled by the study authors: Amplification with reference gene primers provided the estimates of nucleated cell counts. Data came from immunoSEQ multiplex PCR; TCRdb stores just in-frame clones and leaves some out. V and J calls and clone size come straight from that table; D and trimming were deduced from the DNA. The sample includes 380,000 or so clones, around 87% seen only once; the top ten take approximately 1.2%. Across roughly 25 US areas, participants ranged in age from about 18 to 100 years.

The sample comprised PBMCs or T cells enriched from blood (not recorded which). V usage is TRBV5-1 and J usage is TRBJ1-2; 10 nucleotides agree with TRBD1. This TCR was recovered from a man in his thirties or forties who had recovered from COVID-19. The CDR3 loop is CASSSGQGVGYTF. Written as DNA, the CDR3 is TGCGCCAGCAGCTCCGGACAGGGGGTGGGCTACACCTTC.